The TCR beta chain described here comes from a study of T cells expressing NK-cell markers. In generating TCR beta cDNA, 5'RACE template switching with UMIs was used. TCRdb derives one entry per CDR3 protein from the 5' RACE reads, leaving out DNA. The table lists 20,000 or so distinct CDR3 sequences, with roughly three fifths in the top ten. The sequencing input was blood T cells: a sorted CD56 or NKG2C T cell subset, CD4+ or CD8+ T cells, or bulk PBMC T cells (not recorded which). The clonotype comes from a man between 18 and 69 years old in good health.

CDR3 protein: CAGNPWGGWYGYTF. V usage is TRBV14 and J usage is TRBJ1-2; TCRdb reports TRBD1, a call that lacks DNA to check it against. Germline assignment: CDR1 SGHDN and CDR2 FVKESK. The CDR3 extends over 14 amino acids.